This entry describes one T cell receptor beta chain. Its specificity is unknown. The same CDR3 can be traced to other DNA sequences in this sample. The data are from a study of siplizumab effects on memory and regulatory T cells. Study-wide points: The authors mapped only a minor fraction of alloreactive clones to unstimulated subsets. The study found naive T cells seemingly more diverse than memory cells and seemingly major alloresponse contributors.

Each sample contributed approximately 96,000 TCR templates to the assay. Generated by immunoSEQ multiplex PCR, the TCRdb table keeps only in-frame clones and is missing some. The sample holds 85,000 to 130,000 clones; around 90% are singletons and the top ten take approximately 0.66%. The origin of this receptor is a human donor in good health. Sequenced sample: Tregs sorted from blood.

Here the CDR3 reads CATKRNSDLNYGYTF. Written as DNA, the CDR3 is TGTGCCACCAAGAGGAACTCAGACCTTAACTATGGCTACACCTTC. V and J are TRBV19 and TRBJ1-2; D uncertain. The CDR3 loop spans 15 amino acids. V was shortened by 10 bases and J by 1 base, with 19 bases between the two germline ends. Germline CDR1 and CDR2: LNHDA and SQIVND (reference sequence).